The present T cell receptor beta chain was sequenced within a study of T-cell reconstitution after alpha-beta-depleted transplantation in children. Construction of the TCRbeta library involved unique molecular identifiers. One entry per CDR3 protein results from TCRdb running MiXCR on the PCR reads. The data contain approximately 150,000 distinct CDR3 sequences, roughly 9% of them seen just once; the ten biggest clones take up around 18%. The CDR3 extends over 16 amino acids. Germline V gene sequence: CDR1 ENHRY, CDR2 SYGVKD. Trimming removed 2 bases at V and 3 bases at J, with 17 bases between. This clonotype was detected only a few times. The antigen remains unidentified. Study-level points and caveats: Reported findings indicate that, about two months after transplant, alpha-beta T cells came from several hundred expanded clones, which were derived from non-depleted graft cells. From newly produced T cells came most of the T-cell counts and diversity one year after transplant. At day 60, the high TCRbeta diversity found in some patients originated from recipient T cells and thymic progenitors that had survived.

Sequenced here: PBMCs, mostly from graft donor cells, sampled 180 days after TCRalphabeta/CD19-depleted stem cell transplant. The J gene is TRBJ2-7, the V gene TRBV10-3, with D maybe TRBD2 (5 bases). This TCR was sampled from a female patient aged 2 to 10 who had a stem cell transplant for congenital amegakaryocytic thrombocytopenia, so the T cells may come from the graft donor. This CDR3 is CAISENYRGKNYEQYF. The CDR3 nucleotides are TGTGCCATCAGTGAGAATTATAGAGGGAAAAACTACGAGCAGTACTTC.